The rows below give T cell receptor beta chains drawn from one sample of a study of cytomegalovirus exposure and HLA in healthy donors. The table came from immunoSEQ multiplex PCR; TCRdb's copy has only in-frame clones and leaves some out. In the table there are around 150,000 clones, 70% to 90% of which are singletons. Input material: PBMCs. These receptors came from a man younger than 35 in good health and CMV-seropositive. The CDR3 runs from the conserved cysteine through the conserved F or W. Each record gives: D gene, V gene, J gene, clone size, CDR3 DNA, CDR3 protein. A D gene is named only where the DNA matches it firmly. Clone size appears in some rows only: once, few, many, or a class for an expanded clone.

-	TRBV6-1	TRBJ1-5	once	TGTGCCAGCACAAAGGACAGATACAATCAGCCCCAGCATTTT	CASTKDRYNQPQHF
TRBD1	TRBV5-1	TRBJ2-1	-	TGCGCCAGCAGCTTGGTTGGGGACAGGGGATACAATGAGCAGTTCTTC	CASSLVGDRGYNEQFF
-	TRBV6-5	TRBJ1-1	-	TGTGCCAGCAGTACCTTTACAGGGAACACTGAAGCTTTCTTT	CASSTFTGNTEAFF
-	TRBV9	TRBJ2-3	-	TGTGCCAGCAGCCCGGGACTTTCCCGGGATACGCAGTATTTT	CASSPGLSRDTQYF
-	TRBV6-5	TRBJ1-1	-	TGTGCCAGCAGCACCTTGGGGAGGGGCCTCACTGAAGCTTTCTTT	CASSTLGRGLTEAFF
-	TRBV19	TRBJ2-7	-	TGTGCCAGTAGTATGGCCCTCGGAGGGCCCCTTAACTACGAGCAGTACTTC	CASSMALGGPLNYEQYF
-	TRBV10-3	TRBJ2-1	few	TGTGCCATCAGTGGCTCCCACCAGGGGAATGAGCAGTTCTTC	CAISGSHQGNEQFF
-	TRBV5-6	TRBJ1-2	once	TGTGCCAGCAGCTTGGCTAACGACTCCCCTGATGGCTACACCTTC	CASSLANDSPDGYTF
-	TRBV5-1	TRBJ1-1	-	TGCGCCAGCAGCTTAGCAGGGGATGGGGCTGAAGCTTTCTTT	CASSLAGDGAEAFF
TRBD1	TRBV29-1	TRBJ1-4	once	TGCAGCGTTGAAGGGGGAATGGGACAGCCGCCTAATGAAAAACTGTTTTTT	CSVEGGMGQPPNEKLFF
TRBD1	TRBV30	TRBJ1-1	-	TGTGCCTGGAACCCCGGGACAGCTGAAGCTTTCTTT	CAWNPGTAEAFF
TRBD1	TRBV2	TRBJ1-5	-	TGTGCCAGCAGTGACCTGACAGGGGTCGATCAGCCCCAGCATTTT	CASSDLTGVDQPQHF
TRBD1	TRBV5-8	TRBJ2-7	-	TGTGCCAGCAGCAAGGGACAGGGAAGTTACGAGCAGTACTTC	CASSKGQGSYEQYF
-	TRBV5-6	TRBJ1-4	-	TGTGCCAGCAGCCCCGCGGGGGCAATAGAAAAACTGTTTTTT	CASSPAGAIEKLFF
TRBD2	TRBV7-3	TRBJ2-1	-	TGTGCCAGCAGCTATAGCGGGCCCTACAATGAGCAGTTCTTC	CASSYSGPYNEQFF
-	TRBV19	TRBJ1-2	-	TGTGCCAGTAGTGGGCGGGCAGGGGCCTCTACTGATGGCTACACCTTC	CASSGRAGASTDGYTF
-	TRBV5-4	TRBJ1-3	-	TGTGCCAGCAGCTTGGGCGGAGCTGGAAACACCATATATTTT	CASSLGGAGNTIYF
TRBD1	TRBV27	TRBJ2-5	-	TGTGCCAGCAGTTTATCGCAGGGGGCGGGGGAGACCCAGTACTTC	CASSLSQGAGETQYF
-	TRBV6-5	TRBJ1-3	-	TGTGCCAGCAGTTACAACAGGATGAGCTCTGGAAACACCATATATTTT	CASSYNRMSSGNTIYF
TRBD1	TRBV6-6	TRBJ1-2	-	TGTGCCAGCAACCTGGACAGGGGGCGAGGCTACACCTTC	CASNLDRGRGYTF
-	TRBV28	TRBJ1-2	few	TGTGCCAGCAGCCCTGAACAGGGTAGGGAAAACTATGGCTACACCTTC	CASSPEQGRENYGYTF
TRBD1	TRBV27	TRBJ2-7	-	TGTGCCGGCAGTTTATTCCCGACAGGGCCTACCTACGAGCAGTACTTC	CAGSLFPTGPTYEQYF
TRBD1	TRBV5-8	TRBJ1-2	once	TGTGCCAGCAGCTGGGGACAGGGGAAAGCTAACTATGGCTACACCTTC	CASSWGQGKANYGYTF
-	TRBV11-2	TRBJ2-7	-	TGTGCCAGCACCCCGGCAGGCAGCTCCTACGAGCAGTACTTC	CASTPAGSSYEQYF
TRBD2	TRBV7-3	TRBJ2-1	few	TGTGCCAGCAGCTCCGGACTAGCGGTCAATGAGCAGTTCTTC	CASSSGLAVNEQFF
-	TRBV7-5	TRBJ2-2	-	TGTGCCAGAAGCTCCAGGATCACCGGGGAGCTGTTTTTT	CARSSRITGELFF
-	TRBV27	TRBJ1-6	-	TGTGCCAGCCGTGGACAGCTCTTCTCACCCCTCCACTTT	CASRGQLFSPLHF
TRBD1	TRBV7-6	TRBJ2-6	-	TGTGCCAGCGGCCCAGGGGGCCGCGATACTGGGGCCAACGTCCTGACTTTC	CASGPGGRDTGANVLTF
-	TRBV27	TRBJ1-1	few	TGTGCCAGCAGTTTATGGATGGGACAGAACACTGAAGCTTTCTTT	CASSLWMGQNTEAFF
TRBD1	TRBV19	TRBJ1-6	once	TGTGCCAGTAGTGTAAAGACAGGGAACTCACCCCTCCACTTT	CASSVKTGNSPLHF
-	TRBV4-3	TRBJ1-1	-	TGCGCCAGCAGCCAAGATGAAGGCAGGGCCACTGAAGCTTTCTTT	CASSQDEGRATEAFF
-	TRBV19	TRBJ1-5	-	TGTGCCAGTAGTATAGATTTCGGTCCGGGCAATCAGCCCCAGCATTTT	CASSIDFGPGNQPQHF
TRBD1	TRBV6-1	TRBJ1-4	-	TGTGCCATACGACAGGGCTGGGAAAAACTGTTTTTT	CAIRQGWEKLFF
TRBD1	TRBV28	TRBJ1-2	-	TGTGCCAGCAGTTCCCACAGGGGTTTGAATGGCTACACCTTC	CASSSHRGLNGYTF
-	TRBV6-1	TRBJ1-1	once	TGTGCCAGCAGTGAAGGGGCAGGTTACACTGAAGCTTTCTTT	CASSEGAGYTEAFF
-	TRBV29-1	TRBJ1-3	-	TGCAGCGTTGTCTCCGGGGGGCAAAACACCATATATTTT	CSVVSGGQNTIYF
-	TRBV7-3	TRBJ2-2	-	TGTGCCAGCAGCTTATTCCAGGCCCGGACAGCAGACACCGGGGAGCTGTTTTTT	CASSLFQARTADTGELFF
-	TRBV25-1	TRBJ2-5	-	TGTGCCAGCAGTGATCGTATAGAACAAGAGACCCAGTACTTC	CASSDRIEQETQYF
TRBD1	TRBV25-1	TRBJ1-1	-	TGTGCCAGCAGTGACCGGGACAGGCCACTGAACACTGAAGCTTTCTTT	CASSDRDRPLNTEAFF
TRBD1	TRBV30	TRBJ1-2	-	TGTGCCTGGGGACGACAGGGCTTAAACTATGGCTACACCTTC	CAWGRQGLNYGYTF